This TCR beta chain was retrieved from a study of T cell responses to AZD1222 COVID-19 vaccine. This CDR3 comprises 15 residues. V lost 4 bases and J 5 bases, leaving 15 bases between the germline ends. Germline CDR1 and CDR2: SGHTA and FQGNSA. This clone was seen a few times. Assay used: immunoSEQ multiplex PCR; TCRdb lists only in-frame clones, some missing. The table shows 130,000 to 150,000 clones, with around 90% occurring only once. The chain recombines TRBV7-2 with TRBJ1-5; D is unresolved. The origin of this receptor is an adult in good health. Here the sequenced sample was peripheral blood, taken on day 0 of AZD1222 vaccination. The CDR3 DNA reads TGTGCCAGCAGCTCTAGTACGGGTTATTATCAGCCCCAGCATTTT. Amino acids: CASSSSTGYYQPQHF.